The 27 T cell receptor beta chains given below trace back to one sample, sequenced in a study of T cell changes during pregnancy in multiple sclerosis. Libraries were prepared by immunoSEQ multiplex PCR; TCRdb keeps only in-frame clonotypes and omits some of them. In the table there are fewer than 65,000 clones, 91% of which are singletons. The material was peripheral blood, obtained after pregnancy. Source of these receptors: a female donor in good health, enrolled as a control in a pregnancy study.

The chain employs TRBV23-1 and TRBJ2-5, with 8 bases matching TRBD1. TRBV23-1 is marked as an open reading frame, function uncertain. Germline trimming cut 5 bases from V and 4 bases from J; bases unmatched to any gene: 18. There are 18 residues in the CDR3. The CDR3 nucleotides read TGCGCCAGCAGTAGACTCCCCCTCCCGACAGGGGAGAGAGAGACCCAGTACTTC. It yields the protein CASSRLPLPTGERETQYF.

The chain employs TRBV7-2 and TRBJ2-3; D perhaps matches TRBD2 (5 bases). V was pared by 4 bases and J by 2 bases, with 7 bases between. This CDR3 region has 13 residues. Germline-derived CDR1 and CDR2 are SGHTA and FQGNSA. For the CDR3, the DNA is TGTGCCAGCAGCTCCCGGGACACAGATACGCAGTATTTT. This translates into CASSSRDTDTQYF.

The V call is TRBV4-2, the J call TRBJ2-1; 7 nucleotides agree with TRBD2. Germline CDR1 reads LGHNA; CDR2 reads YNFKEQ. The CDR3 has 16 residues. V trimming: 3 bases; J trimming: 2 bases; junction bases outside the gene matches: 7. DNA for the CDR3: TGTGCCAGCAGCCACCCGGCGGGGGTGGCCTACAATGAGCAGTTCTTC. Residues: CASSHPAGVAYNEQFF.

The genes are TRBV6-5 and TRBJ2-5, with a tentative D call TRBD1 (6 bases). The CDR3 is 13 amino acids. The germline CDR1 and CDR2 sequences are MNHEY and SVGAGI. V shed 7 bases and J shed 2 bases, with 11 bases lying between them. The CDR3 sequence: CASKGGAQETQYF. CDR3 DNA: TGTGCCAGCAAAGGGGGAGCACAAGAGACCCAGTACTTC.

The rearrangement links TRBV5-6 to TRBJ2-7; 7 bases fit TRBD1. V gave up 0 bases and J gave up 2 bases; unmatched junction bases: 5. Germline CDR1 reads SGHDT; CDR2 reads YYEEEE. The CDR3 spans 15 residues. CDR3 protein: CASSLGLGQTYEQYF. CDR3 nucleotides: TGTGCCAGCAGCTTGGGTTTGGGACAGACCTACGAGCAGTACTTC.

This chain joins TRBV9 and TRBJ1-1; 7 bases map to TRBD1. Germline V CDR1 and CDR2: SGDLS, YYNGEE. V dropped 0 bases and J dropped 1; count of bases not matched to a gene: 6. The CDR3 has 16 residues. The CDR3 loop reads CASSVVPTGRNTEAFF. Written as DNA, the CDR3 is TGTGCCAGCAGCGTAGTTCCGACAGGGAGGAACACTGAAGCTTTCTTT.

The chain employs TRBV6-6 and TRBJ1-6; maybe TRBD1 (6 bases). This CDR3 spans 15 amino acids. Trimming took 3 bases from V and 5 from J, leaving 11 bases between them. Per the germline V gene, CDR1 is MNHNY and CDR2 is SVGAGI (reference sequence). CDR3 loop: CASSYYRDNNSPLHF. Written as DNA, the CDR3 is TGTGCCAGCAGTTATTACCGGGACAATAATTCACCCCTCCACTTT.

This clone was recorded once. V and J are TRBV19 and TRBJ1-5, with D maybe TRBD1 (5 bases). This CDR3 is 17 amino acids long. The germline V gene has CDR1 LNHDA and CDR2 SQIVND (reference sequence). V lost 2 bases and J 6 bases, leaving 20 bases between the germline ends. CDR3 bases: TGTGCCAGTAGTATAAACTTACAGGTGTATAGGAGTCAGCCCCAGCATTTT. This gives the protein CASSINLQVYRSQPQHF.

The gene calls are TRBV27 and TRBJ2-7; no reliable D call. V lost 4 bases and J 0 bases, leaving 7 bases between the germline ends. The germline V gene encodes CDR1 MNHEY and CDR2 SMNVEV (reference sequence). The CDR3 covers 13 residues. This CDR3 is CASSSYSSYEQYF. DNA of the CDR3: TGTGCCAGCAGTTCCTACAGCTCCTACGAGCAGTACTTC.

This chain joins TRBV7-2 and TRBJ1-2, with a possible D match to TRBD1 (5 bases). V gave up 5 bases and J gave up 4 bases, with 11 bases separating them. Germline CDR1 reads SGHTA; CDR2 reads FQGNSA. The CDR3 extends over 13 amino acids. The CDR3 DNA reads TGTGCCAGCAGCGAGTCAGGGTTCTATGGCTACACCTTC. It codes for CASSESGFYGYTF.

This clone was counted a single time. The chain links TRBV20-1 to TRBJ2-7, with D possibly TRBD1 on 5 matching bases. Per the germline V gene, CDR1 is DFQATT and CDR2 is SNEGSKA (reference sequence). The CDR3 is made up of 11 amino acids. V lost 3 bases, J lost 7 bases, and 10 bases lay in between. Here the CDR3 reads CSASWSGEQYF. CDR3 nucleotide sequence: TGCAGTGCTAGTTGGTCAGGGGAGCAGTACTTC.

The CDR3 here is CASSPGTGVNIQYF. CDR3 nucleotide sequence: TGTGCCAGCAGCCCAGGGACAGGGGTAAACATTCAGTACTTC. The genes are TRBV5-8 and TRBJ2-4, with 10 bases aligning to TRBD1. The CDR3 loop spans 14 amino acids. Germline CDR1 reads SGHTS; CDR2 reads YDEGEE. Trimming removed 4 bases from V and 6 bases from J; junction bases left unmatched: 4.

J is TRBJ1-1 and V is TRBV19, with D possibly being TRBD1 (5 bases). The CDR3 extends over 17 amino acids. Trimming removed 7 bases at V and 9 bases at J, with 30 bases between. The germline V gene has CDR1 LNHDA and CDR2 SQIVND (reference sequence). The CDR3 here is CASTQSAGPLGITQAFF. DNA of the CDR3: TGTGCCAGTACCCAATCGGCAGGGCCCCTTGGTATAACCCAAGCTTTCTTT.

The chain couples TRBV6-4 to TRBJ2-1; 8 nucleotides agree with TRBD1. This CDR3 is 15 amino acids long. The V gene's germline CDR1 is MRHNA and CDR2 SNTAGT. With 3 bases clipped from V and 2 bases from J, the junction kept 3 bases outside the gene matches. CDR3 protein: CASSEQTGAYNEQFF. The CDR3 DNA reads TGTGCCAGCAGTGAGCAGACAGGGGCCTACAATGAGCAGTTCTTC.

The chain is built from TRBV4-1 and TRBJ2-5; D remains ambiguous. The CDR3 totals 16 residues. The germline V gene has CDR1 MGHRA and CDR2 YSYEKL. V was pared by 0 bases and J by 4 bases, with 15 bases between. The DNA for the CDR3 is TGCGCCAGCAGCCAAGATCAGGTTGTATCTGGAGAGACCCAGTACTTC. Translation: CASSQDQVVSGETQYF.

A single count supports this clone. This chain uses TRBV7-8 with TRBJ2-1; 10 nucleotides agree with TRBD2. The CDR3 has 20 amino acids. V was pared by 0 bases and J by 0 bases, with 11 bases of the junction left unmatched. Germline CDR1 is SGHVS and CDR2 is FQNEAQ. DNA for the CDR3: TGTGCCAGCAGCTTAGCGAAGGTAGCGGGGGGTCCAAGCTCCTACAATGAGCAGTTCTTC. This translates into CASSLAKVAGGPSSYNEQFF. The full variable domain, its missing parts supplied by reference TRBV7-8 and TRBJ2-1, is GAGVSQSPRYKVAKRGQDVALRCDPISGHVSLFWYQQALGQGPEFLTYFQNEAQLDKSGLPSDRFFAERPEGSVSTLKIQRTQQEDSAVYLCASSLAKVAGGPSSYNEQFFGPGTRLTVL.

The gene calls are TRBV19 and TRBJ1-2, with 10 nucleotides matching TRBD1. After removal of 6 bases from V and 7 bases from J, the junction contained 14 bases not matched to a gene. The V gene's germline CDR1 is LNHDA and CDR2 SQIVND (reference sequence). This CDR3 is built from 16 residues. The CDR3 is CASRWDRGPIWGGYTF. Here the CDR3 DNA reads TGTGCCAGTAGATGGGACAGGGGACCTATTTGGGGTGGCTACACCTTC.

This clone was detected once. The chain combines TRBV2 with TRBJ1-4, with D perhaps matching TRBD1 (6 bases). Trimming stripped 3 bases from V and 4 bases from J, with 27 bases between. The CDR3 has 20 amino acids. CDR1 is SNHLY, CDR2 FYNNEI, per germline. DNA for the CDR3: TGTGCCAGCAGTGACCCCCGAGGGGGAGTAGGGCTTTTGGTTAATGAAAAACTGTTTTTT. This translates into CASSDPRGGVGLLVNEKLFF. The complete variable domain, with remaining parts taken from reference TRBV2 and TRBJ1-4, reads EPEVTQTPSHQVTQMGQEVILRCVPISNHLYFYWYRQILGQKVEFLVSFYNNEISEKSEIFDDQFSVERPDGSNFTLKIRSTKLEDSAMYFCASSDPRGGVGLLVNEKLFFGSGTQLSVL.

The chain joins TRBV12-5 to TRBJ1-6; 7 nucleotides line up with TRBD1. Germline V gene sequence: CDR1 LGHNT, CDR2 FRNRAP. The CDR3 contains 14 residues. Trimming cost V 6 bases and J 10 bases; bases outside gene matches: 9. As DNA, the CDR3 is TGTGCTAGTGGGGCACAGGGGCAAGGATCACCCCTCCACTTT. Translated: CASGAQGQGSPLHF.

V gene TRBV7-3 combines with J gene TRBJ1-1; D is unclear. CDR3 length: 14 amino acids. Germline CDR1 SGHTA, CDR2 FQGTGA. V was cut by 2 bases and J by 5 bases, with 12 bases left in between. The CDR3 DNA reads TGTGCCAGCAGCTTATCGGTCGGGGAGACTGAAGCTTTCTTT. Protein sequence: CASSLSVGETEAFF.

The chain joins TRBV27 to TRBJ1-5; the D is unclear. The CDR3 has 16 amino acids. The V and J ends lost 2 bases and 0 bases respectively, with 11 bases between them. Germline CDR1 reads MNHEY; CDR2 reads SMNVEV (reference sequence). Here the CDR3 DNA reads TGTGCCAGCAGTTTACGCGGCGGAGATAGCAATCAGCCCCAGCATTTT. Its translation is CASSLRGGDSNQPQHF.

The chain carries TRBV5-1 and TRBJ2-3; TRBD2 aligns across 12 bases. Germline V CDR1 and CDR2: SGHRS, YFSETQ. CDR3 length equals 16 residues. The trim removed 3 bases at V and 6 bases at J, leaving 8 bases unmatched. The CDR3 here is CASSSGRLAGADTQYF. DNA for the CDR3: TGCGCCAGCAGCTCTGGGAGACTAGCGGGGGCCGATACGCAGTATTTT. The whole variable domain, filled in from reference TRBV5-1 and TRBJ2-3, reads KAGVTQTPRYLIKTRGQQVTLSCSPISGHRSVSWYQQTPGQGLQFLFEYFSETQRNKGNFPGRFSGRQFSNSRSEMNVSTLELGDSALYLCASSSGRLAGADTQYFGPGTRLTVL.

The chain employs TRBV4-3 and TRBJ1-4; TRBD1 might be the D (5 bases). From germline, CDR1 is LGHNA and CDR2 YSLEER. With 0 bases removed from V and 2 bases from J, the gap between germline ends came to 10 bases. The CDR3 sequence is 16 residues long. This CDR3 is CASSQERQSTNEKLFF. CDR3 DNA sequence: TGCGCCAGCAGCCAAGAACGACAGAGTACTAATGAAAAACTGTTTTTT.

The chain uses TRBV2 and TRBJ1-1; TRBD1 matches 7 bases. V was pared by 7 bases and J by 5 bases, with 7 bases of the junction left unmatched. Germline V gives CDR1 SNHLY, CDR2 FYNNEI. This CDR3 is 13 amino acids long. The CDR3 bases are TGTGCCAGCAACGACAGGGATGGGACTGAAGCTTTCTTT. It codes for CASNDRDGTEAFF.

This chain uses TRBV30 with TRBJ2-2; D remains unclear. Germline V gene data show CDR1 as GTSNPN and CDR2 as SVGIG (reference sequence). V shed 0 bases and J shed 2 bases, with 7 bases lying between them. The CDR3 is made up of 14 amino acids. The CDR3 sequence is CAWSVTTNTGELFF. In nucleotides, the CDR3 is TGTGCCTGGAGTGTAACCACTAACACCGGGGAGCTGTTTTTT.

The chain recombines TRBV30 with TRBJ1-6; 7 bases align to TRBD1. The trim removed 1 base at V and 8 bases at J, leaving 2 bases unmatched. CDR1 is GTSNPN, CDR2 SVGIG, per germline (reference sequence). This CDR3 comprises 13 residues. CDR3 amino acids: CAWSGQGYSPLHF. CDR3 DNA: TGTGCCTGGAGTGGACAGGGCTATTCACCCCTCCACTTT.

The chain recombines TRBV6-4 with TRBJ2-4, with a possible D match to TRBD1 (5 bases). CDR3 length equals 18 residues. Trimming took off 4 bases at V and 0 bases at J, with 19 bases between the two ends. Germline V gives CDR1 MRHNA, CDR2 SNTAGT. The CDR3 sequence: CASSACGDPDRAKNIQYF. CDR3 nucleotide sequence: TGTGCCAGCAGTGCCTGTGGGGATCCAGACAGAGCCAAAAACATTCAGTACTTC.